This TCR beta chain was recorded in a study of blood T cell repertoires in COVID-19. The assay was immunoSEQ multiplex PCR, and TCRdb's table has in-frame clones only and misses some. The table includes about 250,000 clones, 80% to 90% detected once. The CDR3 totals 14 residues. V lost 4 bases and J lost 8; bases outside the gene matches: 9. The V gene's germline CDR1 is ENHRY and CDR2 SYGVKD. The specimen was PBMCs or T cells enriched from blood (not recorded which). The receptor was derived from a woman in her late teens or twenties who had recovered from COVID-19. This chain connects TRBV10-3 to TRBJ2-3; TRBD2 aligns across 7 bases. CDR3 coding DNA: TGTGCCATCAGTGGAGCGGGACCGCTCTCTACGCAGTATTTT. Its translation is CAISGAGPLSTQYF.